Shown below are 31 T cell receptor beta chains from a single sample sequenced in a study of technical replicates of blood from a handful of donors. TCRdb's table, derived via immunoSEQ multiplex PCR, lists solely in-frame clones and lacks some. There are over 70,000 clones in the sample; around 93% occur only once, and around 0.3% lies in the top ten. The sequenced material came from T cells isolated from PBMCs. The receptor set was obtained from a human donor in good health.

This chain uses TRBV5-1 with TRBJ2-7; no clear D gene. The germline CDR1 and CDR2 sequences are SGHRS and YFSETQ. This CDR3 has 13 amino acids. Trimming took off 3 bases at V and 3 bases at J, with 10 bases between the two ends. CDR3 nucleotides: TGCGCCAGCAGCTCGAGTCTTCACTACGAGCAGTACTTC. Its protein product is CASSSSLHYEQYF.

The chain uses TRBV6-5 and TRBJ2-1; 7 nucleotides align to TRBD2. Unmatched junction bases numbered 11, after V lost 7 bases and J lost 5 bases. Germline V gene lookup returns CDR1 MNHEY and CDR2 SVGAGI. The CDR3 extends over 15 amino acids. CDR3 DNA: TGTGCCAGCACCTACCCGGGGGAGGGCAACAATGAGCAGTTCTTC. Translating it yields CASTYPGEGNNEQFF.

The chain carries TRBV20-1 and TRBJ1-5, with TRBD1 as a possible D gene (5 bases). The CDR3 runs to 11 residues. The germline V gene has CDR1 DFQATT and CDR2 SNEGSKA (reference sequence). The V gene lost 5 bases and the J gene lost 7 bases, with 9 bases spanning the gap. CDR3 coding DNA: TGCAGTGCTGGGGGGTACCAGCCCCAGCATTTT. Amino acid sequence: CSAGGYQPQHF.

CDR3 DNA: TGTGCCAGCAGCTCAGGCCTCAGCACAGATACGCAGTATTTT. Encoded protein: CASSSGLSTDTQYF. The chain is built from TRBV7-3 and TRBJ2-3, with D unclear. CDR3 length equals 14 residues. CDR1 and CDR2 (germline): SGHTA, FQGTGA. Trimming removed 4 bases at V and 0 bases at J, with 8 bases between.

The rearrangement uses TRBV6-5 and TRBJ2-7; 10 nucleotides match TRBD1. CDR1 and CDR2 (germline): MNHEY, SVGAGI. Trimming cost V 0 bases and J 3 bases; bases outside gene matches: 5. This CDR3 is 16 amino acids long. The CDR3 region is CASSYSDGTGDYEQYF. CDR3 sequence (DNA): TGTGCCAGCAGTTACTCCGACGGGACAGGGGACTACGAGCAGTACTTC.

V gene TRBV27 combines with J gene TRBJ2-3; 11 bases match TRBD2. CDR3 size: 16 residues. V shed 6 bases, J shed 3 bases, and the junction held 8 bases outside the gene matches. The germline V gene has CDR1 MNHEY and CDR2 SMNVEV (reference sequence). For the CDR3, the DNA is TGTGCCAGCAGCCCTATAGCGGGAGGGTTTACAGATACGCAGTATTTT. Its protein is CASSPIAGGFTDTQYF.

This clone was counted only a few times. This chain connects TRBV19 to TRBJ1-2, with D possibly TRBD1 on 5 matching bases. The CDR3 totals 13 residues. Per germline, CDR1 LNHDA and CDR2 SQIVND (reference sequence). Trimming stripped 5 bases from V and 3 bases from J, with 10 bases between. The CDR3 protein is CASSPDSDYGYTF. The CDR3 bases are TGTGCCAGTAGTCCTGACAGTGACTATGGCTACACCTTC.

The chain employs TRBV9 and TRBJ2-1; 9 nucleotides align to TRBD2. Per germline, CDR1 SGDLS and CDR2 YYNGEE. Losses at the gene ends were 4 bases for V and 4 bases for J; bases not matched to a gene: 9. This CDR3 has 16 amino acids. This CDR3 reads CASSPHPSGEYNEQFF. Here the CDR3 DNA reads TGTGCCAGCAGCCCCCACCCTAGCGGGGAGTACAATGAGCAGTTCTTC.

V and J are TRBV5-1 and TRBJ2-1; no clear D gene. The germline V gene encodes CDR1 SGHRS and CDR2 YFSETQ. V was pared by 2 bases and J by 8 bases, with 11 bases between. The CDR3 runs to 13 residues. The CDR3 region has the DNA TGCGCCAGCAGCTTCCCCTCCTCGGATGAGCAGTTCTTC. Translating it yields CASSFPSSDEQFF. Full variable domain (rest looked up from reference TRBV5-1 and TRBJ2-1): KAGVTQTPRYLIKTRGQQVTLSCSPISGHRSVSWYQQTPGQGLQFLFEYFSETQRNKGNFPGRFSGRQFSNSRSEMNVSTLELGDSALYLCASSFPSSDEQFFGPGTRLTVL.

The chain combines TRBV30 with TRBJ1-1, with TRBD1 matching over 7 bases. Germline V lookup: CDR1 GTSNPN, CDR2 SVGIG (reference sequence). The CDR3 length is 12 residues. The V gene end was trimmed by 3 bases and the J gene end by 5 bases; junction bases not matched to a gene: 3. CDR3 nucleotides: TGTGCCTGGAGCCAGACAGGGACTGAAGCTTTCTTT. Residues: CAWSQTGTEAFF.

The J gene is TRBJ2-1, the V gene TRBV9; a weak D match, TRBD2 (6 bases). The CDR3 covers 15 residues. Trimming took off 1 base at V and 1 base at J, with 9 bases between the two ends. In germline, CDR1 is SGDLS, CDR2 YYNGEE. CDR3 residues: CASSVYRESYNEQFF. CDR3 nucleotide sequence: TGTGCCAGCAGCGTATACCGGGAGTCCTACAATGAGCAGTTCTTC.

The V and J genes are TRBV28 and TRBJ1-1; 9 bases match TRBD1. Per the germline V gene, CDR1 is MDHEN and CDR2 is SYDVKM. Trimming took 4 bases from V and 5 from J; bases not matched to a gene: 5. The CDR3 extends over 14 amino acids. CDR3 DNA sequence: TGTGCCAGCAGTTACAGGGGGCTAGGAACTGAAGCTTTCTTT. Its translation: CASSYRGLGTEAFF.

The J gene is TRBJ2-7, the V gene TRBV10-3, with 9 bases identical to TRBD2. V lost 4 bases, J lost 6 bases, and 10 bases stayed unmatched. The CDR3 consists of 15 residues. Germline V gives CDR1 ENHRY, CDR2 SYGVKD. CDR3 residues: CAISASGTSRGEQYF. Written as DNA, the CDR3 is TGTGCCATCAGTGCCTCCGGGACTAGCCGCGGCGAGCAGTACTTC.

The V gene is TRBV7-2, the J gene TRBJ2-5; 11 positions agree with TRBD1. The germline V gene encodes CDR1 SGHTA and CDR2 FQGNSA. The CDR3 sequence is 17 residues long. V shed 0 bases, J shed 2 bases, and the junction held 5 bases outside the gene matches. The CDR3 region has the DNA TGTGCCAGCAGCTTAGCGTCCGGGACAGGGGGACAAGAGACCCAGTACTTC. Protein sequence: CASSLASGTGGQETQYF.

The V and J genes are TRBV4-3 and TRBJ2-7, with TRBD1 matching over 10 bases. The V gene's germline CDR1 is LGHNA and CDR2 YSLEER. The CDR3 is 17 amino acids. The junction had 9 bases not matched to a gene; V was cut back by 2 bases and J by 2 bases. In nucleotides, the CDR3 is TGCGCCAGCAGCCAAATATGGACAGGGGGAGACCCCTACGAGCAGTACTTC. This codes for CASSQIWTGGDPYEQYF.

The CDR3, as DNA: TGTGCCAGCAGCGCTAGCGGGATCTTCTACAATGAGCAGTTCTTC. This codes for CASSASGIFYNEQFF. The V gene is TRBV9, the J gene TRBJ2-1, with 9 bases that match TRBD2. The V gene's germline CDR1 is SGDLS and CDR2 YYNGEE. With V trimmed by 3 bases and J by 3 bases, 4 bases remained unmatched. This CDR3 is built from 15 residues.

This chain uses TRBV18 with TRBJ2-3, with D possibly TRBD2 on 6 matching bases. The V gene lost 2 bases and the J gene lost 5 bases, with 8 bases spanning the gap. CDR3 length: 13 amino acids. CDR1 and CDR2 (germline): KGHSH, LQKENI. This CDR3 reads CASSPYSGDTQYF. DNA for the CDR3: TGTGCCAGCTCACCATATAGCGGAGATACGCAGTATTTT.

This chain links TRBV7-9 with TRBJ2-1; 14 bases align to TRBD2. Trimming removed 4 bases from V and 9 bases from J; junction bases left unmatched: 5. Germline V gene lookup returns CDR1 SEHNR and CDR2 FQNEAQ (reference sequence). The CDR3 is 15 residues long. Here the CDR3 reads CASSSRLAGGGEQFF. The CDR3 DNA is TGTGCCAGCAGCTCCCGACTAGCGGGAGGGGGTGAGCAGTTCTTC.

In DNA, the CDR3 is TGTGCCAGCAGCTTAGATTCTAGCGGGAGCCTTAGTTACAATGAGCAGTTCTTC. It encodes CASSLDSSGSLSYNEQFF. V gene TRBV11-2 combines with J gene TRBJ2-1; 10 positions agree with TRBD2. The CDR3 is made up of 18 amino acids. Germline V gene data show CDR1 as SGHAT and CDR2 as FQNNGV. V dropped 0 bases and J dropped 4; count of bases not matched to a gene: 9. Filled out from reference TRBV11-2 and TRBJ2-1, the complete variable domain reads EAGVAQSPRYKIIEKRQSVAFWCNPISGHATLYWYQQILGQGPKLLIQFQNNGVVDDSQLPKDRFSAERLKGVDSTLKIQPAKLEDSAVYLCASSLDSSGSLSYNEQFFGPGTRLTVL.

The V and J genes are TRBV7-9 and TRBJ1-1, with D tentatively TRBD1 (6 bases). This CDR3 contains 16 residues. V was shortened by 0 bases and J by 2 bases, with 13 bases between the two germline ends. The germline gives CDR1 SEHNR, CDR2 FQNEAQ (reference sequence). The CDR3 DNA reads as TGTGCCAGCAGCTTAGCCTCTGACAGGACTAACACTGAAGCTTTCTTT. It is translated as CASSLASDRTNTEAFF.

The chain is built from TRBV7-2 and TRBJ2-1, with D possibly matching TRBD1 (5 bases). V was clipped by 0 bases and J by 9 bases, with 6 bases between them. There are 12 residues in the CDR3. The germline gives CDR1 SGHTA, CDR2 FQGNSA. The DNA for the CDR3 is TGTGCCAGCAGCTTAGCCAGGGTTGAGCAGTTCTTC. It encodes CASSLARVEQFF.

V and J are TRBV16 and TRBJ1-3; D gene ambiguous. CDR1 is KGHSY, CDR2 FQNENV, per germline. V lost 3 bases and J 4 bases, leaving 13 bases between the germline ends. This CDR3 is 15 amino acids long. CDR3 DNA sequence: TGTGCCAGCAGCCAGACAAGGCCAGCCGGAAACACCATATATTTT. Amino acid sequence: CASSQTRPAGNTIYF.

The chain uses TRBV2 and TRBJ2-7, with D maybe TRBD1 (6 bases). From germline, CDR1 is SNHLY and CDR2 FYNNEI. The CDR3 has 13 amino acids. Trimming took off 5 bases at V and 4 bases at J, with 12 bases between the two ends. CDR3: CASSLDSSYEQYF. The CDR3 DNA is TGTGCCAGCAGTCTGGACAGTTCTTACGAGCAGTACTTC.

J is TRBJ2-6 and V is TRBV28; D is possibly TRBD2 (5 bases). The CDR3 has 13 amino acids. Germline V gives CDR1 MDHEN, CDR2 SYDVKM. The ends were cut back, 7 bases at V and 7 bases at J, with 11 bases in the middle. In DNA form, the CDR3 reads TGTGCCAGCATCGCACCGGGAGCCAACGTCCTGACTTTC. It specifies CASIAPGANVLTF.

The CDR3 coding sequence is TGTGCCAGCAGTTACTCGCTACTAGCGGGAGTGTACGAGCAGTACTTC. Translating it yields CASSYSLLAGVYEQYF. The chain carries TRBV6-5 and TRBJ2-7, with 11 bases matching TRBD2. CDR3 length equals 16 residues. Germline V lookup: CDR1 MNHEY, CDR2 SVGAGI. Trimming at V came to 0 bases and at J to 4 bases, leaving 5 bases not matched to a gene.

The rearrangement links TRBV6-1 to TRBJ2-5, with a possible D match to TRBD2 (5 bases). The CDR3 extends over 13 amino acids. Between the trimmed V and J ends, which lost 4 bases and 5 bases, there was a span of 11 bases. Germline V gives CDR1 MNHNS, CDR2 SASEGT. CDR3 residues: CASSVGWRETQYF. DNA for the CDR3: TGTGCCAGCAGTGTAGGGTGGAGGGAGACCCAGTACTTC.

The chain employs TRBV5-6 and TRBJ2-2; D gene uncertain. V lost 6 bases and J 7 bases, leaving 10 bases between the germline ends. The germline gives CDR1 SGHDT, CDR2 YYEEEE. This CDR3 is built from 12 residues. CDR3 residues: CASTWSGGELFF. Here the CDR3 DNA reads TGTGCCAGCACATGGTCGGGCGGGGAGCTGTTTTTT.

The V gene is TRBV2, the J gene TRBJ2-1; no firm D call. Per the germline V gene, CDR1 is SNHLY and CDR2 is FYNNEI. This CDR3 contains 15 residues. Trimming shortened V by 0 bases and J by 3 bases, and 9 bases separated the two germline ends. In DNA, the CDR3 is TGTGCCAGCAGTGAAGCGTCGGTCGTCTACAATGAGCAGTTCTTC. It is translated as CASSEASVVYNEQFF.

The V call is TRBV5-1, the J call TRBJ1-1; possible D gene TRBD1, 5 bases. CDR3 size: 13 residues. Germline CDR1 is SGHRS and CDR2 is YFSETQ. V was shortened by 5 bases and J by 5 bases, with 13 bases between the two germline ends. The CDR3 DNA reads TGCGCCAGCAGAGGGGATATGGGAACTGAAGCTTTCTTT. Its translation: CASRGDMGTEAFF.

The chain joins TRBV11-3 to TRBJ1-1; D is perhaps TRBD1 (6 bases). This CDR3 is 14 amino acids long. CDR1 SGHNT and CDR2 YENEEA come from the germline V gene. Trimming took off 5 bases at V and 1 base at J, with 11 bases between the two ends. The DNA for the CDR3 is TGTGCCAGCAGCCCTCCGACAGGGAACACTGAAGCTTTCTTT. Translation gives CASSPPTGNTEAFF.

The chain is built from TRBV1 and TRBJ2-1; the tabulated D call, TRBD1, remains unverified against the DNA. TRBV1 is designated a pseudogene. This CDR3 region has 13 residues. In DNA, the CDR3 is TGCACCAGCAGCTCTGGGCTGCTCAATGAGCAGTTCTTC. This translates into CTSSSGLLNEQFF.